This passage covers 21 T cell receptor beta chains from one sample sequenced in a study of vaccination and CD4 T cells after COVID-19. For these receptors, no antigen is known. Treatment meaning: approximately 9-day PBMC culture with coronavirus spike peptide pools or control peptides (ViraFEST assay). Sequencing of DNA taken from cultured CD4+ T cells relied on the Oncomine TCR Beta short-read assay. TCRdb fed the PCR reads into MiXCR, producing one record per CDR3 protein. The data show 20,000 to 25,000 distinct CDR3 sequences, around 63% seen once. Material: CD4+ T cells from blood, cultured in vitro. The receptors stem from a human donor who had recovered from COVID-19.

In this sample, this clonotype turned up once. This sequence joins TRBV7-2 and TRBJ1-2; D possibly corresponds to TRBD1 (5 bases). Deletions cut 1 base from V and 3 bases from J, with 15 bases between. Germline lookup yields CDR1 SGHTA and CDR2 FQGNSA. The CDR3 is 16 residues long. The CDR3 here is CASSLGGAGVYYGYTF. Here the CDR3 DNA reads TGTGCCAGCAGCTTAGGGGGTGCGGGGGTCTACTATGGCTACACCTTC.

V and J are TRBV5-1 and TRBJ2-3; possible D gene TRBD2, 5 bases. CDR3 length: 13 amino acids. V was pared by 0 bases and J by 9 bases, with 11 bases between. Germline V lookup: CDR1 SGHRS, CDR2 YFSETQ. The CDR3 DNA sequence: TGCGCCAGCAGCTTGGAACCTCCGGGGACGCAGTATTTT. Translated, it gives CASSLEPPGTQYF.

This clonotype has only a few counts. J is TRBJ1-2 and V is TRBV29-1; 10 nucleotides align to TRBD1. J lost 8 bases, V lost 6 bases, and 6 bases had no gene match. The length of the CDR3 is 12 residues. From germline, CDR1 is SQVTM and CDR2 ANQGSEA. CDR3 nucleotide sequence: TGCAGCGTCCCGGGACAGGGGTTCGGCTACACCTTC. Residues: CSVPGQGFGYTF.

V is TRBV28 and J is TRBJ1-5; D is ambiguous. Trimming took off 0 bases at V and 1 base at J, with 7 bases between the two ends. Germline V lookup: CDR1 MDHEN, CDR2 SYDVKM. The CDR3 runs to 15 residues. CDR3 bases: TGTGCCAGCAGTTTATGGGGAGGGAGCAATCAGCCCCAGCATTTT. As protein: CASSLWGGSNQPQHF.

This chain uses TRBV7-6 with TRBJ1-1, with TRBD1 as a possible D gene (6 bases). Germline V CDR1 and CDR2: SGHVS, FNYEAQ. The V and J ends lost 2 bases and 5 bases respectively, with 9 bases between them. The CDR3 contains 13 residues. CDR3 protein: CASSLSRGTEAFF. The DNA for the CDR3 is TGTGCCAGCAGCTTAAGCAGGGGTACTGAAGCTTTCTTT.

This sequence joins TRBV10-1 and TRBJ1-6, with 8 nucleotides matching TRBD1. The germline V gene has CDR1 WNHNN and CDR2 SYGVQD (reference sequence). V was clipped by 2 bases and J by 6 bases; unmatched bases: 0. The CDR3 has 14 residues. The CDR3 reads CASSEGQGNSPLHF. The CDR3 coding sequence is TGCGCCAGCAGTGAGGGACAGGGTAATTCACCCCTCCACTTT.

This rearrangement joins TRBV11-3 to TRBJ2-5; D remains unclear. CDR1 and CDR2 from the germline V gene are SGHNT and YENEEA. V lost 7 bases to trimming and J lost 4 bases, with 16 bases between them. The CDR3 has 14 amino acids. The CDR3 sequence: CASTGSAELETQYF. CDR3 in DNA: TGTGCCAGCACCGGTTCCGCAGAATTAGAGACCCAGTACTTC.

This clonotype was seen a handful of times. The CDR3: CSANRRREGLGDTQYF. In DNA, the CDR3 is TGCAGTGCTAACCGACGGCGGGAGGGCCTAGGAGATACGCAGTATTTT. The chain recombines TRBV20-1 with TRBJ2-3, with 9 positions matching TRBD2. V shed 4 bases and J 5 bases; nucleotides not matched to a gene: 13. CDR3 size: 16 residues. Germline assignment: CDR1 DFQATT and CDR2 SNEGSKA (reference sequence).

In nucleotides, the CDR3 is TGCAGTGCTAGTGCCCGGAGGACGAACACTGAAGCTTTCTTT. Amino acids: CSASARRTNTEAFF. The chain uses TRBV20-1 and TRBJ1-1; D is ambiguous. This CDR3 comprises 14 residues. Germline-derived CDR1 and CDR2 are DFQATT and SNEGSKA (reference sequence). The V end was cut by 3 bases, the J end by 1 base, with 12 bases between.

This chain connects TRBV6-5 to TRBJ1-5; the match to TRBD1 covers 8 bases. This CDR3 spans 15 amino acids. Germline V lookup: CDR1 MNHEY, CDR2 SVGAGI. Trimming at V came to 2 bases and at J to 4 bases, leaving 4 bases not matched to a gene. The CDR3 loop reads CASSYGQGINQPQHF. The CDR3 DNA sequence: TGTGCCAGCAGTTACGGACAGGGAATTAATCAGCCCCAGCATTTT.

This clonotype was seen a handful of times. V and J are TRBV6-1 and TRBJ1-5, with TRBD1 as a possible D gene (5 bases). The CDR3 consists of 11 residues. V lost 7 bases, J lost 11 bases, and 12 bases lay in between. The germline gives CDR1 MNHNS, CDR2 SASEGT. The CDR3 loop is CASTDRDSQHF. In DNA, the CDR3 is TGTGCCAGCACTGACCGGGACTCCCAGCATTTT.

This clonotype has only one observation. Because the CDR3's place on the DNA is in doubt, the DNA is left out and the CDR3 is given as listed by TCRdb. V and J are TRBV7-6 and TRBJ2-7. The CDR3 totals 24 residues, both ends included. CDR1 is SGHVS, CDR2 FNYEAQ, per germline. CDR3 region: CASTNQTSMYLCASSLGRPYEQYF.

This clonotype was counted only a few times. The V and J genes are TRBV19 and TRBJ1-5, with D possibly being TRBD1 (6 bases). The CDR3 consists of 16 residues. The germline CDR1 and CDR2 sequences are LNHDA and SQIVND (reference sequence). The V end lost 7 bases, the J end lost 6 bases, and 22 bases lay between the germline ends. The CDR3 loop is CASTTRGGALRQPQHF. CDR3 nucleotide sequence: TGTGCCAGTACCACCCGGGGGGGCGCCCTCCGTCAGCCCCAGCATTTT. Combining the CDR3 with reference TRBV19 and TRBJ1-5 gives the whole variable domain DGGITQSPKYLFRKEGQNVTLSCEQNLNHDAMYWYRQDPGQGLRLIYYSQIVNDFQKGDIAEGYSVSREKKESFPLTVTSAQKNPTAFYLCASTTRGGALRQPQHFGDGTRLSIL.

J is TRBJ2-1 and V is TRBV2; 10 positions match TRBD1. Per the germline V gene, CDR1 is SNHLY and CDR2 is FYNNEI. J lost 4 bases, V lost 8 bases, and 8 bases had no gene match. The CDR3 covers 15 residues. CDR3 sequence reads: CASQAGTGAYNEQFF. DNA of the CDR3: TGTGCCAGCCAAGCCGGGACAGGGGCATACAATGAGCAGTTCTTC.

The chain carries TRBV7-2 and TRBJ2-7; no clear D. Between the trimmed V and J ends, which lost 0 bases and 7 bases, there was a span of 13 bases. The CDR3 covers 14 residues. CDR1 and CDR2 (germline): SGHTA, FQGNSA. The chain's CDR3 is CASSLARGNPEQYF. Written as DNA, the CDR3 is TGTGCCAGCAGCTTAGCGCGTGGAAACCCAGAGCAGTACTTC.

This rearrangement joins TRBV7-2 to TRBJ1-3; D gene unclear. V shed 5 bases and J shed 7 bases, with 6 bases lying between them. CDR1 and CDR2 (germline): SGHTA, FQGNSA. This CDR3 comprises 11 residues. The chain's CDR3 is CASSLRNTIYF. The CDR3 coding sequence is TGTGCCAGCAGCCTTCGTAACACCATATATTTT.

This chain links TRBV20-1 with TRBJ2-3, with no clear D. Germline values: CDR1 DFQATT, CDR2 SNEGSKA (reference sequence). V shed 3 bases and J shed 2 bases, with 15 bases lying between them. The CDR3 totals 15 residues. CDR3 coding DNA: TGCAGTGCTAGGGCGAGTTGGGAACTCACAGATACGCAGTATTTT. It specifies CSARASWELTDTQYF.

This clonotype appeared a few times. The chain joins TRBV27 to TRBJ1-1, with TRBD1 as a possible D gene (6 bases). The V gene's germline CDR1 is MNHEY and CDR2 SMNVEV (reference sequence). The CDR3 sequence is 13 residues long. Deletions cut 7 bases from V and 0 bases from J, with 9 bases between. The CDR3 nucleotides are TGTGCCAGCAAGGGGGATATGAACACTGAAGCTTTCTTT. Amino acid sequence: CASKGDMNTEAFF.

The chain has TRBV5-1 and TRBJ1-1; D uncertain. The germline gives CDR1 SGHRS, CDR2 YFSETQ. V lost 4 bases, J lost 1 base, and 11 bases lay in between. This CDR3 is built from 14 residues. The DNA of the CDR3 is TGCGCCAGCAGCCCAGGACGGAGGAACACTGAAGCTTTCTTT. Amino acid sequence: CASSPGRRNTEAFF.

The genes are TRBV2 and TRBJ2-5; 7 bases map to TRBD1. The germline CDR1 and CDR2 sequences are SNHLY and FYNNEI. This CDR3 has 13 residues. J was trimmed by 5 bases and V by 4 bases; bases with no gene match: 4. The CDR3 loop is CASSGTGWETQYF. The CDR3 coding sequence is TGTGCCAGCAGTGGGACAGGTTGGGAGACCCAGTACTTC.

The chain employs TRBV6-2 or TRBV6-3 and TRBJ1-1; D not certain. V lost 2 bases to trimming and J lost 1 base, with 11 bases between them. This CDR3 comprises 15 residues. Germline CDR1 is MNHEY and CDR2 is SVGEGT. CDR3 protein: CASSYAVTTNTEAFF. DNA of the CDR3: TGTGCCAGCAGTTACGCGGTTACGACGAACACTGAAGCTTTCTTT.